The clone carrying this T cell receptor beta chain was recorded once. This entry is derived from a study of OX40 agonist ivuxolimab in advanced cancers. TCRdb's copy holds only in-frame clones and misses some; the assay was immunoSEQ multiplex PCR. The sample contains about 87,000 clones, roughly 80% of which appear only once. Source: CD4+ or CD8+ T cells sorted from blood, taken in a trial of the OX40 agonist ivuxolimab. This receptor was obtained from an adult with an advanced solid tumor such as melanoma, head and neck, liver or kidney cancer.

The CDR3 sequence is CARWGGTAGELFF. CDR3 nucleotides: TGTGCCCGTTGGGGGGGCACGGCCGGGGAGCTGTTTTTT. The V gene is TRBV5-8, the J gene TRBJ2-2; D perhaps matches TRBD2 (7 bases). The CDR3 loop spans 13 amino acids. The germline V gene encodes CDR1 SGHTS and CDR2 YDEGEE. The ends were cut back, 10 bases at V and 6 bases at J, with 16 bases in the middle.